The 3 T cell receptor beta chains below all came from one sample that was sequenced in a study of blood T cell repertoires in COVID-19. Sequencing used immunoSEQ multiplex PCR; TCRdb keeps in-frame clones, though not all of them. The repertoire holds under 200,000 clones, around nine tenths seen once, with around 1.5% in the top ten. The specimen sequenced was peripheral blood. All receptors derive from a man younger than 35 with active or convalescent COVID-19.

The genes are TRBV24-1 and TRBJ2-2, with D maybe TRBD1 (5 bases). Germline CDR1 reads KGHDR; CDR2 reads SFDVKD. The CDR3 covers 16 residues. V dropped 3 bases and J dropped 6 bases, with 16 bases sitting between them. CDR3 in DNA: TGTGCCACCAGTGATGGCCCGGGCCAGGGCTCCGGGGAGCTGTTTTTT. Translating gives CATSDGPGQGSGELFF.

In its sample, this clone was seen a few times. The chain employs TRBV7-8 and TRBJ1-5, with 7 nucleotides matching TRBD1. CDR1 and CDR2 (germline): SGHVS, FQNEAQ. V shed 5 bases and J 9 bases; nucleotides not matched to a gene: 7. CDR3 length equals 13 residues. CDR3 coding DNA: TGTGCCAGCAGCCCGGGGACAGTGGGGCCCCAGCATTTT. It codes for CASSPGTVGPQHF. The whole variable domain, remainder taken from reference TRBV7-8 and TRBJ1-5, is GAGVSQSPRYKVAKRGQDVALRCDPISGHVSLFWYQQALGQGPEFLTYFQNEAQLDKSGLPSDRFFAERPEGSVSTLKIQRTQQEDSAVYLCASSPGTVGPQHFGDGTRLSIL.

The chain has TRBV19 and TRBJ2-7; a weak D match, TRBD1 (5 bases). The germline V gene has CDR1 LNHDA and CDR2 SQIVND (reference sequence). Trimming pared 3 bases from V and 4 bases from J, leaving 16 bases between. The CDR3 extends over 15 amino acids. CDR3 sequence reads: CASSIQRTGKYEQYF. The CDR3 DNA reads TGTGCCAGTAGTATCCAAAGAACAGGTAAGTACGAGCAGTACTTC.